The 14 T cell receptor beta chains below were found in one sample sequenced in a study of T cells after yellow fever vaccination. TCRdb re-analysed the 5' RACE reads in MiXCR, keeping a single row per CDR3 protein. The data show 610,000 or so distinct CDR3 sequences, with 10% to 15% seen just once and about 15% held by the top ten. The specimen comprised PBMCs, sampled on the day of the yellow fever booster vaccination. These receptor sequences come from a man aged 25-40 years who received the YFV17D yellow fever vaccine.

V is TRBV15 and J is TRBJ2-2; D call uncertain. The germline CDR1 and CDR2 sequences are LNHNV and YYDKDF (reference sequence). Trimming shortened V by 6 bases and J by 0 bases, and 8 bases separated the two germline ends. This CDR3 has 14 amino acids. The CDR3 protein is CATSSQTNTGELFF. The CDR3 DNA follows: TGTGCCACCAGTAGCCAGACGAACACCGGGGAGCTGTTTTTT.

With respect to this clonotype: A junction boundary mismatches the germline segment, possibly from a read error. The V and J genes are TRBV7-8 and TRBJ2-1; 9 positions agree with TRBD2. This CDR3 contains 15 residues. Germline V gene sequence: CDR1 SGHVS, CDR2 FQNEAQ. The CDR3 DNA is TGTGCCAGCAGCCTAGCGGGATGCATTTACAATGAGCAGTTCTTC. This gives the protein CASSLAGCIYNEQFF.

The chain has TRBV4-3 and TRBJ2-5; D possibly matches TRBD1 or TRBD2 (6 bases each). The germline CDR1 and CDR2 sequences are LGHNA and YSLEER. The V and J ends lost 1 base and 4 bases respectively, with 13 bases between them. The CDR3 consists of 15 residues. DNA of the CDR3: TGCGCCAGCAGCCAAGGTGACAGGCGGGGAGAGACCCAGTACTTC. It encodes CASSQGDRRGETQYF.

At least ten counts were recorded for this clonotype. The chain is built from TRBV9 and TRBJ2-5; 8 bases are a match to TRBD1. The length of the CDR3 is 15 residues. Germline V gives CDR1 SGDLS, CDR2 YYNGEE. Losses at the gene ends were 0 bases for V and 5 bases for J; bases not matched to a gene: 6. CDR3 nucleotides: TGTGCCAGCAGCGTAGTGGCAGGGGGCGTGGAGACCCAGTACTTC. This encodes CASSVVAGGVETQYF.

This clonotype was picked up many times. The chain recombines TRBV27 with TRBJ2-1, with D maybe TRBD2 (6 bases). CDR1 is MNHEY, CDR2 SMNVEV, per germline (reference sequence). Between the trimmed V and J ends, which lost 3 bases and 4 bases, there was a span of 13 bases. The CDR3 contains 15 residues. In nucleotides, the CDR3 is TGTGCCAGCAGTTTGGAGGGCCGACTATACAATGAGCAGTTCTTC. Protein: CASSLEGRLYNEQFF.

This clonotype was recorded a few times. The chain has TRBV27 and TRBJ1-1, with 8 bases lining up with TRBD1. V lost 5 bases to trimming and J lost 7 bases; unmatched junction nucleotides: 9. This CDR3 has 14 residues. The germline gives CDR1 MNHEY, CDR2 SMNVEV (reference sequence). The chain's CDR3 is CASSQFDRGIEAFF. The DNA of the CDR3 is TGTGCCAGCAGTCAATTTGACAGGGGAATTGAAGCTTTCTTT.

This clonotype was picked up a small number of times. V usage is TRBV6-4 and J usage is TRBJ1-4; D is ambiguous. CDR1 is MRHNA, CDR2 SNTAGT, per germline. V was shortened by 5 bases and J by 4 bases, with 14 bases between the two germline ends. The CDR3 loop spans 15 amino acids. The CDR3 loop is CASSIRGGNNEKLFF. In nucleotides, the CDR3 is TGTGCCAGCAGTATCCGGGGAGGGAATAATGAAAAACTGTTTTTT.

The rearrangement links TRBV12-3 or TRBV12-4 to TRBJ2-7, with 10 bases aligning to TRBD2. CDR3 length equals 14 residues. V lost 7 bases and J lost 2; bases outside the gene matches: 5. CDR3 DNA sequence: TGTGCCAGCACCGGGACTAGCGATACCTACGAGCAGTACTTC. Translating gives CASTGTSDTYEQYF.

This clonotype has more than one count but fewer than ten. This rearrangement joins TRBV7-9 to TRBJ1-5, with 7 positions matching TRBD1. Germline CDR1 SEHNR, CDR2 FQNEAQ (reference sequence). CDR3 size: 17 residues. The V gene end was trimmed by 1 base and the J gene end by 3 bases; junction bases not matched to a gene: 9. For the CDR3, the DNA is TGTGCCAGCAGCTTAGTAACATCAACAGGGGACAATCAGCCCCAGCATTTT. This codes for CASSLVTSTGDNQPQHF.

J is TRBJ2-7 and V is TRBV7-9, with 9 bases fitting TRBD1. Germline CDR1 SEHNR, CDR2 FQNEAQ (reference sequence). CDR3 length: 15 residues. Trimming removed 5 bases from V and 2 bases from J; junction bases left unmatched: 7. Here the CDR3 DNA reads TGTGCCAGCAGCCTCCACAGGGGGCCCACCTACGAGCAGTACTTC. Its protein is CASSLHRGPTYEQYF.

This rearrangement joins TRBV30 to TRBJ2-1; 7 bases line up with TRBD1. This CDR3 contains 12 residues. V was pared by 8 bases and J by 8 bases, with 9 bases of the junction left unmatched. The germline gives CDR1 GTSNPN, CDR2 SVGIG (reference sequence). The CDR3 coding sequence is TGTGCCAGCAACAGGGGTTACGATGAGCAGTTCTTC. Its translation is CASNRGYDEQFF.

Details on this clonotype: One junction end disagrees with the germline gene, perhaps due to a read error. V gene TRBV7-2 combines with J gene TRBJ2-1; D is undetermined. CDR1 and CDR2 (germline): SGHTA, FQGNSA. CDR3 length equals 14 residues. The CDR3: CASSLSLPGNEQFF. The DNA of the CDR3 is TGTGCCAGTAGCTTAAGCCTCCCCGGCAATGAGCAGTTCTTC.

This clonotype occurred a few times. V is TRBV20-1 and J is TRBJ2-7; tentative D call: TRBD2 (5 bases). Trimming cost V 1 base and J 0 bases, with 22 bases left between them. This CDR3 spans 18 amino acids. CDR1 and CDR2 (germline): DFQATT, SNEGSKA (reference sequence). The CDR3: CSARGTGVIYGNSYEQYF. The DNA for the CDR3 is TGCAGTGCTAGAGGGACGGGTGTAATTTACGGGAACTCCTACGAGCAGTACTTC.

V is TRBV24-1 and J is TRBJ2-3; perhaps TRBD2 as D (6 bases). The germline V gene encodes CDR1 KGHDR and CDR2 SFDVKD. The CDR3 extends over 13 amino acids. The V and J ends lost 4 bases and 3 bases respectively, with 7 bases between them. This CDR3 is CATSERGTDTQYF. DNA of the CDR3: TGTGCCACCAGTGAGCGGGGTACAGATACGCAGTATTTT.